The clone carrying this T cell receptor beta chain came up once. Sample-barcoded 5' priming and a J-beta primer mix drove a second PCR of roughly 7 to 11 cycles. Each cDNA molecule received a tag from a template-switch adaptor that had 12 random nucleotides. MiXCR, applied by TCRdb to the 5' RACE reads, yields one record per CDR3 protein. The sample comprises hundreds of thousands of distinct CDR3 sequences, around 24% of which are singletons, and 8.7% rests with the top ten. The data were taken from a study of blood T cells in healthy people across ages. The data also belong to a second study, concerning T cells of mothers and their children. That paper notes: A few healthy Caucasian mothers, along with their six children, served as the donors.

This TCR derives from a boy under 18 in good health. The sequenced material came from blood.

CDR3 bases: TGTGCCAGCAGCTTAGCAGGACTAGCGGGAGTGTTACGGCGTTACAATGAGCAGTTCTTC. It translates to CASSLAGLAGVLRRYNEQFF. V is TRBV11-3 and J is TRBJ2-5; TRBD2 agrees at 13 bases. The J call is in doubt because the DNA end fits TRBJ2-1 better. The CDR3 has 20 amino acids. Germline V gene lookup returns CDR1 SGHNT and CDR2 YENEEA.